This TCR beta chain was sequenced during a study of blood T cell repertoires in COVID-19. Study overall: Samples taken during acute and convalescent COVID-19 were collected in the United States, Italy and Spain. T cells, B-cell-depleted T cells, or PBMCs provided the cDNA or gDNA that served as material.

The germline gives CDR1 LGHNT, CDR2 FRNRAP. V lost 1 base, J lost 6 bases, and 5 bases stayed unmatched. This CDR3 region has 15 residues. Original handling: Estimation of nucleated cell counts was performed using reference gene primer amplification. Assay used: immunoSEQ multiplex PCR; TCRdb lists only in-frame clones, some missing. The D gene and trimming were derived from the DNA, and the V and J assignments and clone size from that table. This table has around 150,000 clones, under 90% appearing once. J is TRBJ1-5 and V is TRBV12-5, with 8 bases lining up with TRBD1. This TCR was recovered from a woman older than 75 with acute or convalescent COVID-19. Input material: peripheral blood. CDR3 residues: CASGLADRVGQPQHF. In nucleotides, the CDR3 is TGTGCTAGTGGTTTGGCGGACAGGGTTGGTCAGCCCCAGCATTTT.